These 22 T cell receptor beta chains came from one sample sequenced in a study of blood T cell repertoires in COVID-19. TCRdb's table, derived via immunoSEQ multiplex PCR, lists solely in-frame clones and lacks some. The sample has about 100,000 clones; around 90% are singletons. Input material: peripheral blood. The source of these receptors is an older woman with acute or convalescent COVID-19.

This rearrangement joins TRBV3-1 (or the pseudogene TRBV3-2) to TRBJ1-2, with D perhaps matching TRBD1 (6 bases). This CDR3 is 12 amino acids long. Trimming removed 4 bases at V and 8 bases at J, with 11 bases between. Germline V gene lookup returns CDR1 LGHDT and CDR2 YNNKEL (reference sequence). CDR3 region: CASSLRGKGYTF. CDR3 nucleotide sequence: TGTGCCAGCAGCCTCAGGGGAAAGGGCTACACCTTC.

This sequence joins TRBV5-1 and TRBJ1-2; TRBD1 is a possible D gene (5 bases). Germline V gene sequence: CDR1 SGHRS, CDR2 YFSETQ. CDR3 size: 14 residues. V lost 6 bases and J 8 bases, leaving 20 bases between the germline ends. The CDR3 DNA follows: TGCGCCAGCACCGTGGCGGGGGACGGCGGAGGCTACACCTTC. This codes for CASTVAGDGGGYTF.

CDR3 in amino acids: CASSLEGGLNTEAFF. The DNA for the CDR3 is TGTGCCAGCAGCTTAGAAGGGGGATTGAACACTGAAGCTTTCTTT. The V gene is TRBV7-9, the J gene TRBJ1-1; possibly TRBD1 for D (6 bases). Germline V CDR1 and CDR2: SEHNR, FQNEAQ (reference sequence). The CDR3 covers 15 residues. Deletions cut 1 base from V and 0 bases from J, with 9 bases between.

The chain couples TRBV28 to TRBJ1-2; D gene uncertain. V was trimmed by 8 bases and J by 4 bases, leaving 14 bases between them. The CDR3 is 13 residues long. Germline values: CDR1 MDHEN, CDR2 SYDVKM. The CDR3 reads CASHNLNTYGYTF. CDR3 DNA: TGTGCCAGCCATAATCTCAACACCTATGGCTACACCTTC.

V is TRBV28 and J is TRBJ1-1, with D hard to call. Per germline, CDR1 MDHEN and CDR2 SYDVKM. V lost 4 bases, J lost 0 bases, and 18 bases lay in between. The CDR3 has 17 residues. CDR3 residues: CASSSPDGRTLNTEAFF. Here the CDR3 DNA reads TGTGCCAGCAGTTCCCCCGATGGACGGACTTTGAACACTGAAGCTTTCTTT. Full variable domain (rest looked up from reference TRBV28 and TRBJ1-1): DVKVTQSSRYLVKRTGEKVFLECVQDMDHENMFWYRQDPGLGLRLIYFSYDVKMKEKGDIPEGYSVSREKKERFSLILESASTNQTSMYLCASSSPDGRTLNTEAFFGQGTRLTVV.

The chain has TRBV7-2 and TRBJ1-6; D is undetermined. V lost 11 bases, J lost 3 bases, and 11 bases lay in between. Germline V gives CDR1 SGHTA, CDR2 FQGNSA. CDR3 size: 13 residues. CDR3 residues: CASTGGYNSPLHF. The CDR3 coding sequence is TGTGCCTCGACTGGAGGCTATAATTCACCCCTCCACTTT.

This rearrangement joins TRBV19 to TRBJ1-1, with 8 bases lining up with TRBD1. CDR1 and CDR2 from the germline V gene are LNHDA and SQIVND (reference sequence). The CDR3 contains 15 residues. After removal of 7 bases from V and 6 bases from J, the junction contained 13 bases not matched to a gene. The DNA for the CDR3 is TGTGCCAGTACCGAACAGGGGGAAGTCAGTTCTGAAGCTTTCTTT. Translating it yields CASTEQGEVSSEAFF.

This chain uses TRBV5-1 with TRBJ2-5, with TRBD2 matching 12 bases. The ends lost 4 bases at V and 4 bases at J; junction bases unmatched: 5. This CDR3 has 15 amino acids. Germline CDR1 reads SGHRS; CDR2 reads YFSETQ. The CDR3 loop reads CASSPGLAGTETQYF. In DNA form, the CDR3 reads TGCGCCAGCAGCCCAGGACTAGCGGGAACAGAGACCCAGTACTTC.

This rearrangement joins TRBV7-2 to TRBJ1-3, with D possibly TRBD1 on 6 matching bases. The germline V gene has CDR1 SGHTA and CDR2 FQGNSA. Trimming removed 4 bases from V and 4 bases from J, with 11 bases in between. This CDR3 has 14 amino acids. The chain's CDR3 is CASSSVGQGNTIYF. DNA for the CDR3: TGTGCCAGCAGCTCCGTAGGACAGGGAAACACCATATATTTT.

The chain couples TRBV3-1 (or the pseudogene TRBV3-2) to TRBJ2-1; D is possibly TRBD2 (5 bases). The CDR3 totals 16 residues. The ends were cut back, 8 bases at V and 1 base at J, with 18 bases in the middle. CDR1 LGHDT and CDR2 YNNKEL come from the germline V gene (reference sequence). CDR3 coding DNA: TGTGCCAGCCCCAAGAAGGTCCGAGGGTCCTACAATGAGCAGTTCTTC. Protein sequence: CASPKKVRGSYNEQFF.

For the CDR3, the DNA is TGTGCCAGCAGCTTAAACGGACAGCCTTTATATGGCTACACCTTC. Translated, it gives CASSLNGQPLYGYTF. This chain connects TRBV7-2 to TRBJ1-2, with a weak D call TRBD1 (6 bases). Trimming shortened V by 2 bases and J by 5 bases, and 15 bases separated the two germline ends. This CDR3 contains 15 residues. Germline assignment: CDR1 SGHTA and CDR2 FQGNSA.

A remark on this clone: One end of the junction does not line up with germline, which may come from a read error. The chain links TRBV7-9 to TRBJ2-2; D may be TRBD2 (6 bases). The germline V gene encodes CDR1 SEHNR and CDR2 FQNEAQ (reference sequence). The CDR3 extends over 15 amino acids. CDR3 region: CASSLASTVGGKLFF. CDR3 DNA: TGTGCCAGCAGCTTAGCGTCAACAGTGGGCGGGAAGCTGTTTTTT.

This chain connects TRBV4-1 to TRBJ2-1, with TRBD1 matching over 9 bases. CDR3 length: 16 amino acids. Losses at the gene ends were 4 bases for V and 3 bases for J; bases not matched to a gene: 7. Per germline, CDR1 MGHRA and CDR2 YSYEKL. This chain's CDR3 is CASSPRDRANYNEQFF. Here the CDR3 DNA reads TGCGCCAGCAGCCCCAGGGACAGGGCAAACTACAATGAGCAGTTCTTC.

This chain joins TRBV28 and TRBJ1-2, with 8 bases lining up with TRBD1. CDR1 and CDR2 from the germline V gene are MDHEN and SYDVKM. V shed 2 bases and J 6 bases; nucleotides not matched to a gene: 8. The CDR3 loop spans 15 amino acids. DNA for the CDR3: TGTGCCAGCAGTTTACTGGGACAGGCCCCCAATGGCTACACCTTC. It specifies CASSLLGQAPNGYTF.

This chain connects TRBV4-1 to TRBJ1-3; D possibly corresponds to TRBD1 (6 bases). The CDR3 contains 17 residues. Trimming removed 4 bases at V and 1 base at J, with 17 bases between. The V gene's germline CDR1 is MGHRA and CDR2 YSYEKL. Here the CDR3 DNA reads TGCGCCAGCAGCCTCGGGAGGACAGCGGGATCTGGAAACACCATATATTTT. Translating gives CASSLGRTAGSGNTIYF.

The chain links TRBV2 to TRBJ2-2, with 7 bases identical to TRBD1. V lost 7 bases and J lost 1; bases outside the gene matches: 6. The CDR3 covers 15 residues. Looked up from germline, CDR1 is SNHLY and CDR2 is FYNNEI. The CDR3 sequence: CASKADRVNTGELFF. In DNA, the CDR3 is TGTGCCAGCAAGGCCGACAGGGTGAACACCGGGGAGCTGTTTTTT.

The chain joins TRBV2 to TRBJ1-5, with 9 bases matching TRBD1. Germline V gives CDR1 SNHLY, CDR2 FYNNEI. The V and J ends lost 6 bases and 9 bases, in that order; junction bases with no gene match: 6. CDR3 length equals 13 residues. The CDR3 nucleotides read TGTGCCAGCAGCATAGGGACAGGGCTGCCCCAGCATTTT. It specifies CASSIGTGLPQHF.

CDR3: CASSLRAGGSGANVLTF. CDR3 DNA sequence: TGTGCCAGCAGCTTGAGGGCAGGGGGCTCTGGGGCCAACGTCCTGACTTTC. This sequence joins TRBV5-5 and TRBJ2-6; the match to TRBD1 covers 7 bases. The CDR3 sequence is 17 residues long. Germline trimming cut 1 base from V and 0 bases from J; bases unmatched to any gene: 4. Germline CDR1 SGHKS, CDR2 YYEKEE (reference sequence).

The CDR3 DNA sequence: TGTGCCAGCAGCCATTCAGGCCGCGAGCAGTACTTC. Its protein product is CASSHSGREQYF. V gene TRBV3-1 (or the pseudogene TRBV3-2) combines with J gene TRBJ2-7; no clear D gene. V shed 3 bases and J shed 6 bases, with 9 bases lying between them. Germline V gives CDR1 LGHDT, CDR2 YNNKEL (reference sequence). The CDR3 has 12 residues.

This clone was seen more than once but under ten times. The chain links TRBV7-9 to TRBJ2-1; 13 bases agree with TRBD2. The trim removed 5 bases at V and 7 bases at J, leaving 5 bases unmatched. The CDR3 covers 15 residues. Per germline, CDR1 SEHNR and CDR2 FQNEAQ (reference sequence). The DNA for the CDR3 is TGTGCCAGCAGCCCTCCGGGACTAGCGGGGAATGAGCAGTTCTTC. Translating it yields CASSPPGLAGNEQFF.

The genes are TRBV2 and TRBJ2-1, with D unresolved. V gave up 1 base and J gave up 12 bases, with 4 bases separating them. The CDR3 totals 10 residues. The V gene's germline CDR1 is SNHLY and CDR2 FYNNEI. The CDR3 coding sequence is TGTGCCAGCAGTGAAGTCGGGCAGTTCTTC. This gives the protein CASSEVGQFF.

The CDR3 here is CASSGTGFYEQYF. The CDR3, as DNA: TGTGCCAGCAGCGGGACAGGGTTCTACGAGCAGTACTTC. This chain connects TRBV28 to TRBJ2-7; 9 bases are shared with TRBD1. V lost 6 bases and J lost 3; bases outside the gene matches: 3. The CDR3 contains 13 residues. The germline CDR1 and CDR2 sequences are MDHEN and SYDVKM.